The T cell receptor beta chain described here comes from a study of blood T cell repertoires in COVID-19. Study overall: The United States, Italy and Spain provided the acute and convalescent COVID-19 samples. T cells, B-cell-depleted T cells, or PBMCs supplied cDNA or gDNA.

In the authors' methods: Quantification of nucleated cells was approximated via reference gene primer amplification. Sequencing used immunoSEQ multiplex PCR; TCRdb keeps in-frame clones, though not all of them. The DNA was the basis for D and trimming; V, J and clone size are from that table. The sample comprises roughly 160,000 clones, roughly 91% of which are singletons, and roughly 2% rests with the top ten. The CDR3 consists of 15 residues. The V end was cut by 6 bases, the J end by 4 bases, with 16 bases between. The germline V gene has CDR1 LNHDA and CDR2 SQIVND (reference sequence). The rearrangement links TRBV19 to TRBJ1-5; no definite D call. This TCR was sampled from a man over 45 who had recovered from COVID-19. Sequenced input: peripheral blood. CDR3 protein: CASSGKQEANQPQHF. CDR3 coding DNA: TGTGCCAGTAGCGGTAAGCAAGAAGCGAATCAGCCCCAGCATTTT.